The clone carrying this T cell receptor (beta chain) was recorded only once. Its antigen remains unknown. The data derive from a study of T cell responses to AZD1222 COVID-19 vaccine. General study points: Mostly white British, mostly female donors; authors suggested clonal diversity may be underestimated. Repertoires were sampled only after the peak T cell response. Among those given AZD1222, only five or six were seropositive at baseline.

TCRdb keeps only in-frame clones here, not all; method: immunoSEQ multiplex PCR. The sample consists of about 130,000 clones, around 93% of them appearing once. Germline trimming cut 4 bases from V and 7 bases from J; bases unmatched to any gene: 1. The CDR3 length is 13 residues. Germline CDR1 and CDR2: MDHEN and SYDVKM. The receptor's source is an adult who received the AZD1222 COVID-19 vaccine. This specimen consisted of peripheral blood, obtained 28 days after the second AZD1222 dose. The chain combines TRBV28 with TRBJ2-7; 13 bases fit TRBD2. DNA of the CDR3: TGTGCCAGCAGTTCGGGACTAGCGGGAGAGCAGTACTTC. Translating gives CASSSGLAGEQYF. Full variable domain (remainder filled in from reference TRBV28 and TRBJ2-7): DVKVTQSSRYLVKRTGEKVFLECVQDMDHENMFWYRQDPGLGLRLIYFSYDVKMKEKGDIPEGYSVSREKKERFSLILESASTNQTSMYLCASSSGLAGEQYFGPGTRLTVT.